This T cell receptor beta chain derives from a study of neurological immune-mediated disorders. Whole-study findings and limits: When the repertoires were sorted by phylogenetic grouping, those of 18 of 34 multiple sclerosis patients ended up in one related-CDR3 cluster, a possible signature.

Sample share makes this clonotype medium-sized (0.01 to 0.1%). Its target is unknown. Time point noted: longitudinal time-point 2. One entry per CDR3 protein, called by TCRdb with MiXCR from the 5' RACE reads. The sample has about 80,000 distinct CDR3 sequences, 5% to 6% seen once. The sample taken for sequencing was PBMCs. This TCR came from a woman aged 60-75 years with multiple sclerosis.

As DNA, the CDR3 is TGTGCCAGCAGTTTGCAAGGAAATCGGAATCAGCCCCAGCATTTT. Its translation is CASSLQGNRNQPQHF. This chain links TRBV27 with TRBJ1-5; D gene unclear. The ends were cut back, 3 bases at V and 4 bases at J, with 13 bases in the middle. CDR3 length equals 15 residues. Germline V lookup: CDR1 MNHEY, CDR2 SMNVEV (reference sequence).